Presented here are 30 T cell receptor beta chains from one specimen sequenced in a study of long-term antiretroviral therapy in people with HIV. Survey-level resolution applied to immunoSEQ assay v3.0. Sequencing was performed with immunoSEQ multiplex PCR; in TCRdb, only in-frame clones are kept and a portion is missing. Here the sample spans tens of thousands of clones, 95% being singletons. This sample comprised unsorted PBMCs, obtained 5.3 years after starting antiretroviral therapy. The source of these receptors is a man aged 25-45 years with HIV.

V gene TRBV19 combines with J gene TRBJ1-2, with 10 bases matching TRBD1. The CDR3 extends over 15 amino acids. CDR1 and CDR2 from the germline V gene are LNHDA and SQIVND (reference sequence). Trimming took 5 bases from V and 3 from J; bases not matched to a gene: 6. For the CDR3, the DNA is TGTGCCAGTAGTGCCTCGACAGGGGGCGACTATGGCTACACCTTC. Encoded protein: CASSASTGGDYGYTF.

The gene calls are TRBV7-3 and TRBJ2-1, with 14 bases identical to TRBD2. The V segment lost 5 bases and the J segment 5 bases; nucleotides outside the gene matches: 2. Germline CDR1 and CDR2: SGHTA and FQGTGA. This CDR3 contains 15 residues. The CDR3 DNA follows: TGTGCCAGCAGCCAGACTAGCGGGGGGGACAATGAGCAGTTCTTC. It translates to CASSQTSGGDNEQFF. Complete variable domain (other parts from reference TRBV7-3 and TRBJ2-1): GAGVSQTPSNKVTEKGKYVELRCDPISGHTALYWYRQSLGQGPEFLIYFQGTGAADDSGLPNDRFFAVRPEGSVSTLKIQRTERGDSAVYLCASSQTSGGDNEQFFGPGTRLTVL.

J is TRBJ1-5 and V is TRBV6-1; 7 bases line up with TRBD1. The J segment lost 5 bases and the V segment lost 6 bases, leaving 7 bases of the junction unmatched. In germline, CDR1 is MNHNS, CDR2 SASEGT. The CDR3 runs 14 residues. The CDR3 loop reads CASSLTGADQPQHF. The CDR3 bases are TGTGCCAGCAGCCTAACAGGGGCGGATCAGCCCCAGCATTTT.

This clone was observed a handful of times. The V call is TRBV6-5, the J call TRBJ1-2; D gene uncertain. The CDR3 is made up of 15 amino acids. In germline, CDR1 is MNHEY, CDR2 SVGAGI. The germline V and J ends were trimmed by 5 bases and 1 base, with 14 bases remaining between them. CDR3 DNA: TGTGCCAGCAGTCACCGTAGGACGGTTAACTATGGCTACACCTTC. As protein: CASSHRRTVNYGYTF.

This clone came up once. The gene calls are TRBV4-2 and TRBJ2-1; D may be TRBD2 (5 bases). Trimming took off 4 bases at V and 6 bases at J, with 13 bases between the two ends. The CDR3 contains 14 residues. Germline CDR1 reads LGHNA; CDR2 reads YNFKEQ. This CDR3 reads CASSLTGGGNEQFF. The CDR3 bases are TGTGCCAGCAGCCTCACTGGAGGCGGCAATGAGCAGTTCTTC.

CDR3 coding DNA: TGCGCCAGCAGGGCCGGGACTAACTACGAGCAGTACTTC. Its protein product is CASRAGTNYEQYF. The V call is TRBV5-1, the J call TRBJ2-7; 7 bases match TRBD2. Looked up from germline, CDR1 is SGHRS and CDR2 is YFSETQ. The V gene end was trimmed by 5 bases and the J gene end by 3 bases; junction bases not matched to a gene: 5. The CDR3 sequence is 13 residues long.

This sequence joins TRBV6-6 and TRBJ2-7, with 15 nucleotides matching TRBD2. The junction had 0 bases not matched to a gene; V was cut back by 2 bases and J by 1 base. The CDR3 is made up of 16 amino acids. In germline, CDR1 is MNHNY, CDR2 SVGAGI (reference sequence). DNA of the CDR3: TGTGCCAGCAGTTACGGGACTAGCGGGAGGTCCTACGAGCAGTACTTC. Translated: CASSYGTSGRSYEQYF.

The chain has TRBV5-1 and TRBJ2-5; tentative D call: TRBD2 (6 bases). The V gene's germline CDR1 is SGHRS and CDR2 YFSETQ. V lost 6 bases to trimming and J lost 3 bases, with 15 bases between them. The CDR3 extends over 14 amino acids. The CDR3 bases are TGCGCCAGCAACACCGCGGGACTGGAAGAGACCCAGTACTTC. Its translation: CASNTAGLEETQYF.

The chain recombines TRBV15 with TRBJ2-5; no clear D gene. CDR3 length equals 16 residues. Germline V gene lookup returns CDR1 LNHNV and CDR2 YYDKDF (reference sequence). V was shortened by 8 bases and J by 7 bases, with 26 bases between the two germline ends. CDR3 sequence: CATGNFLVGDIGTQYF. DNA for the CDR3: TGTGCCACCGGGAATTTCTTGGTTGGGGATATAGGGACCCAGTACTTC.

In its sample, this clone was seen once. V and J are TRBV5-4 and TRBJ1-3; D gene ambiguous. Germline loops: CDR1 SGHNT, CDR2 YYREEE (reference sequence). The CDR3 has 15 residues. Trimming left V 0 bases short and J 0 bases short, with 7 bases between. Here the CDR3 reads CASSLGGFSGNTIYF. CDR3 in DNA: TGTGCCAGCAGCTTGGGCGGGTTCTCTGGAAACACCATATATTTT.

The J gene is TRBJ2-1, the V gene TRBV6-5; the D is unclear. This CDR3 has 12 residues. Germline loops: CDR1 MNHEY, CDR2 SVGAGI. Trimming left V 5 bases short and J 8 bases short, with 10 bases between. The CDR3 DNA follows: TGTGCCAGCAGTCTATCGGCCGATGAGCAGTTCTTC. This encodes CASSLSADEQFF.

This chain uses TRBV9 with TRBJ2-7; D perhaps matches TRBD1 (7 bases). Trimming cost V 6 bases and J 0 bases, with 19 bases left between them. From germline, CDR1 is SGDLS and CDR2 YYNGEE. This CDR3 region has 16 residues. CDR3 sequence reads: CASTPSGGTDSYEQYF. The CDR3 DNA sequence: TGTGCCAGCACCCCGTCAGGGGGGACAGACTCCTACGAGCAGTACTTC.

The chain joins TRBV29-1 to TRBJ2-3, with a possible D match to TRBD1 (5 bases). Looked up from germline, CDR1 is SQVTM and CDR2 is ANQGSEA. The CDR3 sequence is 16 residues long. With 7 bases removed from V and 0 bases from J, the gap between germline ends came to 20 bases. The CDR3 nucleotides read TGCAGCGCCCGCGTCACAGGTTCCCATAGCACAGATACGCAGTATTTT. As protein: CSARVTGSHSTDTQYF.

This chain connects TRBV15 to TRBJ1-2; no clear D gene. The V gene lost 4 bases and the J gene lost 8 bases, with 20 bases spanning the gap. The CDR3 extends over 15 amino acids. Germline CDR1 is LNHNV and CDR2 is YYDKDF (reference sequence). CDR3: CATSTNPQGSEGYTF. The CDR3 DNA reads TGTGCCACCAGCACAAATCCGCAAGGGTCAGAGGGCTACACCTTC. The whole variable domain, remainder taken from reference TRBV15 and TRBJ1-2, is DAMVIQNPRYQVTQFGKPVTLSCSQTLNHNVMYWYQQKSSQAPKLLFHYYDKDFNNEADTPDNFQSRRPNTSFCFLDIRSPGLGDTAMYLCATSTNPQGSEGYTFGSGTRLTVV.

This chain uses TRBV5-4 with TRBJ2-7; TRBD1 agrees at 8 bases. Germline lookup yields CDR1 SGHNT and CDR2 YYREEE (reference sequence). J was trimmed by 6 bases and V by 5 bases; bases with no gene match: 1. This CDR3 contains 11 residues. CDR3 sequence (DNA): TGTGCCAGCAGAGGGACAGGCGAGCAGTACTTC. Translated, it gives CASRGTGEQYF.

The chain recombines TRBV11-2 with TRBJ2-2; D is possibly TRBD1 (6 bases). CDR3 length equals 16 residues. V lost 4 bases, J lost 8 bases, and 20 bases lay in between. Germline V gives CDR1 SGHAT, CDR2 FQNNGV. For the CDR3, the DNA is TGTGCCAGCAGCTCCGACTTAGCATACAGGGATGGGGAGCTGTTTTTT. The encoded protein is CASSSDLAYRDGELFF.

This chain uses TRBV5-4 with TRBJ1-1; TRBD1 matches 8 bases. There are 14 residues in the CDR3. Germline CDR1 and CDR2: SGHNT and YYREEE (reference sequence). V lost 3 bases, J lost 2 bases, and 3 bases stayed unmatched. The CDR3 reads CASSSGQGNTEAFF. In nucleotides, the CDR3 is TGTGCCAGCAGCTCTGGACAGGGTAACACTGAAGCTTTCTTT.

The chain recombines TRBV28 with TRBJ1-5; 7 bases map to TRBD1. The CDR3 length is 15 residues. Trimming at V came to 5 bases and at J to 3 bases, leaving 7 bases not matched to a gene. Germline values: CDR1 MDHEN, CDR2 SYDVKM. CDR3 bases: TGTGCCAGCAGTCTCTCGACAGGGCCCAATCAGCCCCAGCATTTT. The encoded protein is CASSLSTGPNQPQHF.

The gene calls are TRBV27 and TRBJ2-2, with TRBD2 as a possible D gene (6 bases). The V end lost 11 bases, the J end lost 0 bases, and 10 bases lay between the germline ends. Per germline, CDR1 MNHEY and CDR2 SMNVEV (reference sequence). This CDR3 has 13 residues. The CDR3 DNA reads TGTGCCGTAGCGGAACCGAACACCGGGGAGCTGTTTTTT. It translates to CAVAEPNTGELFF.

The chain recombines TRBV29-1 with TRBJ1-1; 12 bases are shared with TRBD1. The CDR3 totals 13 residues. Germline CDR1 is SQVTM and CDR2 is ANQGSEA. The trim removed 6 bases at V and 6 bases at J, leaving 5 bases unmatched. The CDR3 region is CSVPGQGASEAFF. CDR3 nucleotide sequence: TGCAGCGTCCCGGGACAGGGGGCCTCTGAAGCTTTCTTT.

The J gene is TRBJ1-4, the V gene TRBV27, with TRBD1 as a possible D gene (5 bases). V lost 5 bases and J lost 8, with 15 bases in between. Germline lookup yields CDR1 MNHEY and CDR2 SMNVEV (reference sequence). CDR3 size: 14 residues. In DNA, the CDR3 is TGTGCCAGCAGTCCGTTCTGGACAAACGAAAAACTGTTTTTT. As protein: CASSPFWTNEKLFF.

The chain couples TRBV7-8 to TRBJ2-1, with a tentative D call TRBD2 (5 bases). V lost 5 bases to trimming and J lost 3 bases, with 8 bases between them. The germline CDR1 and CDR2 sequences are SGHVS and FQNEAQ. The CDR3 runs 13 residues. This CDR3 reads CASSRGFYNEQFF. The CDR3 DNA reads as TGTGCCAGCAGCAGAGGGTTCTACAATGAGCAGTTCTTC.

The gene calls are TRBV5-1 and TRBJ2-7; 13 bases line up with TRBD2. The junction had 3 bases not matched to a gene; V was cut back by 0 bases and J by 6 bases. Germline lookup yields CDR1 SGHRS and CDR2 YFSETQ. This CDR3 has 15 residues. CDR3 sequence (DNA): TGCGCCAGCAGCTTGGGGACTAGCGGGAGTGGCGAGCAGTACTTC. Its translation is CASSLGTSGSGEQYF.

The chain recombines TRBV4-3 with TRBJ2-5, with 9 bases aligning to TRBD1. The CDR3 spans 16 residues. Germline V lookup: CDR1 LGHNA, CDR2 YSLEER. V shed 1 base, J shed 5 bases, and the junction held 8 bases outside the gene matches. CDR3 loop: CASSQARQGVGETQYF. The CDR3, as DNA: TGCGCCAGCAGCCAAGCCCGACAGGGGGTGGGTGAGACCCAGTACTTC.

The V and J genes are TRBV5-1 and TRBJ1-1; possibly TRBD1 for D (6 bases). V lost 4 bases and J lost 5, with 18 bases in between. This CDR3 is built from 15 residues. From germline, CDR1 is SGHRS and CDR2 YFSETQ. This CDR3 is CASSPDGGAETEAFF. For the CDR3, the DNA is TGCGCCAGCAGCCCGGACGGGGGGGCGGAAACTGAAGCTTTCTTT.

This rearrangement joins TRBV6-5 to TRBJ1-4, with a possible D match to TRBD1 (5 bases). This CDR3 contains 15 residues. V was clipped by 8 bases and J by 2 bases, with 15 bases between them. Germline CDR1 reads MNHEY; CDR2 reads SVGAGI. The chain's CDR3 is CASANAGATNEKLFF. The DNA of the CDR3 is TGTGCCAGCGCAAACGCTGGGGCGACTAATGAAAAACTGTTTTTT.

The V call is TRBV19, the J call TRBJ2-7; 8 positions agree with TRBD1. Germline CDR1 and CDR2: LNHDA and SQIVND (reference sequence). Trimming removed 5 bases from V and 4 bases from J; junction bases left unmatched: 19. CDR3 length equals 18 residues. CDR3: CASSQNSIRQGSKYEQYF. As DNA, the CDR3 is TGTGCCAGTAGTCAAAATTCTATACGACAGGGGAGCAAATACGAGCAGTACTTC.

The V gene is TRBV11-2, the J gene TRBJ2-2, with D perhaps matching TRBD1 (6 bases). The V gene's germline CDR1 is SGHAT and CDR2 FQNNGV. The CDR3 is 17 residues long. The V end lost 9 bases, the J end lost 6 bases, and 26 bases lay between the germline ends. Here the CDR3 reads CARVNWGLPRGPGELFF. As DNA, the CDR3 is TGTGCCAGGGTAAATTGGGGGCTCCCCCGGGGACCCGGGGAGCTGTTTTTT.

The rearrangement joins TRBV7-2 to TRBJ2-7; TRBD2 might be the D (6 bases). Germline values: CDR1 SGHTA, CDR2 FQGNSA. The CDR3 covers 13 residues. The V and J ends lost 5 bases and 6 bases respectively, with 14 bases between them. The CDR3 region has the DNA TGTGCCAGCAGCCCCTCCTGGCGGGGCGAGCAGTACTTC. As protein: CASSPSWRGEQYF.

The chain carries TRBV2 and TRBJ2-7; D unresolved. The CDR3 is 14 residues long. V lost 3 bases to trimming and J lost 0 bases, with 9 bases between them. Germline V lookup: CDR1 SNHLY, CDR2 FYNNEI. CDR3 bases: TGTGCCAGCAGTGACCGACACAACTCCTACGAGCAGTACTTC. Amino acid sequence: CASSDRHNSYEQYF.